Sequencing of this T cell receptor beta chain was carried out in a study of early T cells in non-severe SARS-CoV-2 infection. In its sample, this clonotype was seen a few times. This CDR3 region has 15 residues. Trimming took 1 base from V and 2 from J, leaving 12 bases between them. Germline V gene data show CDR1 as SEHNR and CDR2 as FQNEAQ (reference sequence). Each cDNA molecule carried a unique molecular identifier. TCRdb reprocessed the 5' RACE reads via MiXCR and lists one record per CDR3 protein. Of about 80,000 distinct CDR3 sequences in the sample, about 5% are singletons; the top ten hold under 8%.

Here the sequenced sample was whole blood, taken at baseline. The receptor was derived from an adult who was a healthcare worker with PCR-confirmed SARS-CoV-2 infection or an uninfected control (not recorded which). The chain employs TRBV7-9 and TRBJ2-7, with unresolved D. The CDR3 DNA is TGTGCCAGCAGCTTAGTGACCGGAGATGCCTACGAGCAGTACTTC. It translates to CASSLVTGDAYEQYF.